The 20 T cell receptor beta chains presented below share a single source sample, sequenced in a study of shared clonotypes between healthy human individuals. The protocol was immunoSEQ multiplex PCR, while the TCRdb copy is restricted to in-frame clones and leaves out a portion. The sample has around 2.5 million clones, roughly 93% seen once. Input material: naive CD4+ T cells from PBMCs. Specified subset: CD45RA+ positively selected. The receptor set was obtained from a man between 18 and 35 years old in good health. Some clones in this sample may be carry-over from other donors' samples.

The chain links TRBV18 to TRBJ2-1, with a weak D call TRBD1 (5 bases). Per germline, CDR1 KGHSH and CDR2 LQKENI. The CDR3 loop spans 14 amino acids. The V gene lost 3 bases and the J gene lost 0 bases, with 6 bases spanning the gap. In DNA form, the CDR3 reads TGTGCCAGCTCACCGGGGCTCTCCTACAATGAGCAGTTCTTC. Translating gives CASSPGLSYNEQFF.

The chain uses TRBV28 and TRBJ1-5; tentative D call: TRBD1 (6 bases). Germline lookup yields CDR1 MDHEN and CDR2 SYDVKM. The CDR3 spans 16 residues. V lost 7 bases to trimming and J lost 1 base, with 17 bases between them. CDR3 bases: TGTGCCAGCACCCGGTGGGGGGCTGAGAGCAATCAGCCCCAGCATTTT. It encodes CASTRWGAESNQPQHF.

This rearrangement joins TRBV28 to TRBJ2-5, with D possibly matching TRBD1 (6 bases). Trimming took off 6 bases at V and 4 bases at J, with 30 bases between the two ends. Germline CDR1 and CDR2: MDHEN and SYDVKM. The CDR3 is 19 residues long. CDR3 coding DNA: TGTGCCAGCAGCAAATACGACCGCTGGACGTTAGGGGGTCTAGAGACCCAGTACTTC. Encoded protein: CASSKYDRWTLGGLETQYF.

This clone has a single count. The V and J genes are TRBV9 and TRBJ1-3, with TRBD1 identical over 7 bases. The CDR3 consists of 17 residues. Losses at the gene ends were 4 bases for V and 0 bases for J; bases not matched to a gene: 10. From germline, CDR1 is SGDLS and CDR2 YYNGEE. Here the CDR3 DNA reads TGTGCCAGCAGCCCCCAGGGGGGGGTCAGCTCTGGAAACACCATATATTTT. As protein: CASSPQGGVSSGNTIYF.

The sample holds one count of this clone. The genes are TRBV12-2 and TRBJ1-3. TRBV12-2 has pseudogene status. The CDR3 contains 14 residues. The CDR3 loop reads CASRLGRVGNTIYF. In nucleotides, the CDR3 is TGTGCAAGTCGCTTAGGCCGGGTTGGAAACACCATATATTTT.

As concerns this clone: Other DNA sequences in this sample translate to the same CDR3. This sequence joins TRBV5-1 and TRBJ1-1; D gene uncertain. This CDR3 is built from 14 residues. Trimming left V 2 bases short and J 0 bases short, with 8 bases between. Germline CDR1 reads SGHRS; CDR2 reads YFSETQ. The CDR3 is CASSFDRMNTEAFF. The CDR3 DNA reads TGCGCCAGCAGCTTTGACCGTATGAACACTGAAGCTTTCTTT.

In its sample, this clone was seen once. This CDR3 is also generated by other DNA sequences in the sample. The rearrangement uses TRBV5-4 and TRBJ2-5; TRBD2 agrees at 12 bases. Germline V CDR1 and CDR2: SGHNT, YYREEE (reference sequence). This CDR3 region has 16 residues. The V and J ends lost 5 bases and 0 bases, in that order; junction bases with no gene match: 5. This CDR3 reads CASSRGLAGNQETQYF. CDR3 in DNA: TGTGCCAGCAGTCGTGGACTAGCGGGGAACCAAGAGACCCAGTACTTC.

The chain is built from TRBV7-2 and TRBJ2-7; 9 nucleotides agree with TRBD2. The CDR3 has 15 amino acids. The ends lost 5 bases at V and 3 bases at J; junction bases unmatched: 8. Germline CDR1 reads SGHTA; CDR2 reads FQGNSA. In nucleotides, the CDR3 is TGTGCCAGCAGCCCCGGGACTAGCCGATACTACGAGCAGTACTTC. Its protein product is CASSPGTSRYYEQYF. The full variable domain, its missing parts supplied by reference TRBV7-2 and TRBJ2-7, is GAGVSQSPSNKVTEKGKDVELRCDPISGHTALYWYRQSLGQGLEFLIYFQGNSAPDKSGLPSDRFSAERTGGSVSTLTIQRTQQEDSAVYLCASSPGTSRYYEQYFGPGTRLTVT.

CDR3 sequence: CASSFLAGVGGELFF. For the CDR3, the DNA is TGTGCCAGCAGCTTTCTAGCGGGAGTTGGCGGGGAGCTGTTTTTT. The J gene is TRBJ2-2, the V gene TRBV7-3, with TRBD2 matching over 10 bases. The length of the CDR3 is 15 residues. The junction had 5 bases not matched to a gene; V was cut back by 3 bases and J by 7 bases. Germline lookup yields CDR1 SGHTA and CDR2 FQGTGA.

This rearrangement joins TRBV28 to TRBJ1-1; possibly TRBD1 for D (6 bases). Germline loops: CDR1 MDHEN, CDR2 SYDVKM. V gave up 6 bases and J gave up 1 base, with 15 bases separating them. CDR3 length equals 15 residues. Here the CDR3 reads CASRDYRASNTEAFF. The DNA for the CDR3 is TGTGCCAGCAGGGACTACAGGGCCTCGAACACTGAAGCTTTCTTT.

The DNA for the CDR3 is TGTGCCAGCCTGCCCGGGGGCAGCTACAATGAGCAGTTCTTC. Translating gives CASLPGGSYNEQFF. The J gene is TRBJ2-1, the V gene TRBV5-5; tentatively, D is TRBD1 or TRBD2 (6 bases each). The ends were cut back, 7 bases at V and 3 bases at J, with 14 bases in the middle. Germline V gene data show CDR1 as SGHKS and CDR2 as YYEKEE (reference sequence). The CDR3 runs 14 residues. Complete variable domain (other parts from reference TRBV5-5 and TRBJ2-1): DAGVTQSPTHLIKTRGQQVTLRCSPISGHKSVSWYQQVLGQGPQFIFQYYEKEERGRGNFPDRFSARQFPNYSSELNVNALLLGDSALYLCASLPGGSYNEQFFGPGTRLTVL.

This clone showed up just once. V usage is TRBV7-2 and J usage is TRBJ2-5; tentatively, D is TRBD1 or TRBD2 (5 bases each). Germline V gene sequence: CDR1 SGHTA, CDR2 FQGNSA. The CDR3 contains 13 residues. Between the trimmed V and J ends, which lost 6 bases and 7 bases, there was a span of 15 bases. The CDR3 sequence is CASSSGPRGTQYF. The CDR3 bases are TGTGCCAGCAGTTCGGGACCCCGAGGGACCCAGTACTTC.

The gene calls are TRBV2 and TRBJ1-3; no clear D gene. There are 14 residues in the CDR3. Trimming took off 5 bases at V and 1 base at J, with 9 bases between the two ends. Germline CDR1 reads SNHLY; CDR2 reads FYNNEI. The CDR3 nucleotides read TGTGCCAGCAGTATATTAGCTTCTGGAAACACCATATATTTT. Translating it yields CASSILASGNTIYF.

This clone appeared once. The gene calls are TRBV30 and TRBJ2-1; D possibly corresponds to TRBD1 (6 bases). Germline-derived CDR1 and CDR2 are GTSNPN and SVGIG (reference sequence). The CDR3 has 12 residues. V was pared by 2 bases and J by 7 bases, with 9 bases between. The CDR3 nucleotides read TGTGCCTGGAGTCACAGGGCAAATGAGCAGTTCTTC. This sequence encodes CAWSHRANEQFF.

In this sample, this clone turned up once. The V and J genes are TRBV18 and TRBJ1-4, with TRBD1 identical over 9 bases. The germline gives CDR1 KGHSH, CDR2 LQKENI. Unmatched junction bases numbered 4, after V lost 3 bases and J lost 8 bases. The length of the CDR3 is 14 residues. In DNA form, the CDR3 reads TGTGCCAGCTCACCCCGGACAGGGGCAGAAAAACTGTTTTTT. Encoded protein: CASSPRTGAEKLFF.

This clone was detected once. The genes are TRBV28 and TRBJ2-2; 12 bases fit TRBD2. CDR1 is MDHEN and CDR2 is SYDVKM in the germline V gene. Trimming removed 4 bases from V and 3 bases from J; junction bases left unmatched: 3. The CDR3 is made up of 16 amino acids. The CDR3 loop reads CASSSLAGGDTGELFF. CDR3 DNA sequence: TGTGCCAGCAGTTCCCTAGCGGGAGGGGACACCGGGGAGCTGTTTTTT.

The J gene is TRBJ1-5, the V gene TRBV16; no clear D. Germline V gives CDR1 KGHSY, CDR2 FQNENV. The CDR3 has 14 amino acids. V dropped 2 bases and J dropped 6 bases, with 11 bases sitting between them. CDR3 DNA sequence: TGTGCCAGCAGCCAAGGGCAGGCTGCTCAGCCCCAGCATTTT. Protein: CASSQGQAAQPQHF.

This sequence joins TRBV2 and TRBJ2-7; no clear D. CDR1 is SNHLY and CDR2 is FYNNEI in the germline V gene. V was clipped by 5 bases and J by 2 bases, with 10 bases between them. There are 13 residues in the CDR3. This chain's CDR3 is CASSSGLAYEQYF. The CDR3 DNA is TGTGCCAGCAGTTCCGGTCTCGCCTACGAGCAGTACTTC.

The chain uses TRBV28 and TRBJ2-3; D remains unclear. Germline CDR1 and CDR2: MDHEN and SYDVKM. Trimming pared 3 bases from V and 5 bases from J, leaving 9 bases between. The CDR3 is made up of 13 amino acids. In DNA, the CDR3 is TGTGCCAGCAGTTTGGGTAGCCGAGATACGCAGTATTTT. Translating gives CASSLGSRDTQYF.

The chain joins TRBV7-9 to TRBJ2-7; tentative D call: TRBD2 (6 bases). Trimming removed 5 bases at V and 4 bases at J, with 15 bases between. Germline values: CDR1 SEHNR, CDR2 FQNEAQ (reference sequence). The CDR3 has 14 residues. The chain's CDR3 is CASSRVGGWYEQYF. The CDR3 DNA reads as TGTGCCAGCAGCCGGGTTGGAGGGTGGTACGAGCAGTACTTC.